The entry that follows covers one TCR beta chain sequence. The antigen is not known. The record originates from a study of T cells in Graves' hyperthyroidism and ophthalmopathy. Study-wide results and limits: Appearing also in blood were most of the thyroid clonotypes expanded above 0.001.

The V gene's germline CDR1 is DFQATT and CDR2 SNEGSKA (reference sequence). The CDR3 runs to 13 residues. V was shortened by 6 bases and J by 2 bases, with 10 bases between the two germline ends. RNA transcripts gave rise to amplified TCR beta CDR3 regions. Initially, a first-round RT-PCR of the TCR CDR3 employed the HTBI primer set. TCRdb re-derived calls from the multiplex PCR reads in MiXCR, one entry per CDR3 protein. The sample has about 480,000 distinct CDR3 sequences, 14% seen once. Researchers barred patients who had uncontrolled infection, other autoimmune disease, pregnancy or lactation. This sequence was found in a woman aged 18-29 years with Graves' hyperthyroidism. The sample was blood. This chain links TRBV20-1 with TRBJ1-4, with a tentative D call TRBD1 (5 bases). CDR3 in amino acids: CSALQVTNEKLFF. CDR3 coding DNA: TGCAGTGCCTTACAGGTCACTAATGAAAAACTGTTTTTT.